The 16 T cell receptor beta chains in this list originate from one sample, sequenced in a study of CD8 T cells in ankylosing spondylitis. Study conclusions and caveats: Apparently characteristic of ankylosing spondylitis blood was a TCR beta motif (eight highly homologous variants).

TCRdb independently ran MiXCR on the 5' RACE reads; one entry per CDR3 protein. The table shows 700,000 to 850,000 distinct CDR3 sequences, with about 11% occurring only once. These receptors are not linked to any known antigen. The material sequenced was blood, either unsorted or a sorted T cell fraction (not recorded which). All receptors come from a male donor with ankylosing spondylitis.

This clonotype was seen only a few times. The rearrangement links TRBV28 to TRBJ1-2, with D maybe TRBD1 (6 bases). Germline CDR1 and CDR2: MDHEN and SYDVKM. The CDR3 extends over 14 amino acids. V shed 6 bases and J shed 5 bases, with 16 bases lying between them. The CDR3 DNA reads as TGTGCCAGCAGCCTAAACGGGACACCTTATGGCTACACCTTC. This translates into CASSLNGTPYGYTF.

This clonotype was seen a few times. V is TRBV12-3 or TRBV12-4 and J is TRBJ2-7; 7 bases agree with TRBD2. The CDR3 is made up of 14 amino acids. With V trimmed by 5 bases and J by 5 bases, 9 bases remained unmatched. Here the CDR3 reads CASSPRLAKHEQYF. CDR3 in DNA: TGTGCCAGCAGTCCCCGACTAGCAAAGCACGAGCAGTACTTC.

The genes are TRBV5-1 and TRBJ2-2; the D gene is possibly TRBD1 (6 bases). Germline V gene sequence: CDR1 SGHRS, CDR2 YFSETQ. V was cut by 5 bases and J by 4 bases, with 18 bases left in between. The CDR3 is made up of 16 amino acids. CDR3 nucleotide sequence: TGCGCCAGCAGTCCTCCGGGACACCGAGGCACCGGGGAGCTGTTTTTT. It is translated as CASSPPGHRGTGELFF.

This clonotype has ten or more counts. In DNA form, the CDR3 reads TGCAGTGCTACCTCGGGACTAGCGGGAAGTAGTGAGCAGTTCTTC. Its protein is CSATSGLAGSSEQFF. The rearrangement uses TRBV20-1 and TRBJ2-1; TRBD2 agrees at 13 bases. CDR1 and CDR2 (germline): DFQATT, SNEGSKA (reference sequence). Unmatched junction bases numbered 9, after V lost 4 bases and J lost 9 bases. The CDR3 consists of 15 residues.

In this sample, this clonotype turned up a few times. This sequence joins TRBV6-2 or TRBV6-3 and TRBJ2-5; a weak D match, TRBD1 (5 bases). CDR3 length: 15 residues. Germline-derived CDR1 and CDR2 are MNHEY and SVGEGT. V lost 6 bases to trimming and J lost 7 bases, with 21 bases between them. This chain's CDR3 is CASRVNLRRQGTQYF. The CDR3 bases are TGTGCCAGCAGAGTAAACCTAAGACGGCAGGGGACCCAGTACTTC.

The rearrangement uses TRBV7-2 and TRBJ2-1; TRBD1 aligns across 9 bases. Germline CDR1 and CDR2: SGHTA and FQGNSA. V trimming: 5 bases; J trimming: 4 bases; junction bases outside the gene matches: 6. This CDR3 has 15 amino acids. Written as DNA, the CDR3 is TGTGCCAGCAGCACCCGGGACAGGGTATACAATGAGCAGTTCTTC. It yields the protein CASSTRDRVYNEQFF.

Ten or more counts support this clonotype. V is TRBV5-5 and J is TRBJ2-2; 8 bases map to TRBD2. CDR3 length: 16 residues. Germline loops: CDR1 SGHKS, CDR2 YYEKEE (reference sequence). Trimming took 1 base from V and 0 from J; bases not matched to a gene: 2. CDR3 coding DNA: TGTGCCAGCAGCTTGAGCGGGAGCCCGAACACCGGGGAGCTGTTTTTT. Protein: CASSLSGSPNTGELFF.

This clonotype was counted a few times. This chain joins TRBV5-1 and TRBJ2-1, with D perhaps matching TRBD1 (7 bases). With 2 bases removed from V and 9 bases from J, the gap between germline ends came to 24 bases. This CDR3 contains 17 residues. Germline assignment: CDR1 SGHRS and CDR2 YFSETQ. CDR3 bases: TGCGCCAGCAGCTTCGCTACCGGGAGCCAGGGGGTTGGTGAGCAGTTCTTC. It translates to CASSFATGSQGVGEQFF.

V is TRBV6-1 and J is TRBJ2-7, with 9 bases that match TRBD2. Trimming took 5 bases from V and 8 from J; bases not matched to a gene: 19. This CDR3 has 17 amino acids. Germline loops: CDR1 MNHNS, CDR2 SASEGT. The CDR3 DNA reads TGTGCCAGCAGTCTCCGTGCAGCGGGAGGTTTCTACGTCAAGCAGTACTTC. Translated, it gives CASSLRAAGGFYVKQYF.

CDR3 sequence reads: CASSRGTSGHQPQHF. Here the CDR3 DNA reads TGTGCCAGCAGCCGGGGGACGTCAGGTCATCAGCCCCAGCATTTT. V is TRBV7-8 and J is TRBJ1-5, with D maybe TRBD1 (5 bases). V was pared by 5 bases and J by 5 bases, with 16 bases between. In germline, CDR1 is SGHVS, CDR2 FQNEAQ. The CDR3 spans 15 residues.

The chain uses TRBV10-3 and TRBJ2-7; D could derive from TRBD1 or TRBD2 (5 bases each). CDR1 and CDR2 from the germline V gene are ENHRY and SYGVKD. The ends were cut back, 5 bases at V and 2 bases at J, with 10 bases in the middle. The CDR3 is 13 amino acids. CDR3 protein: CAISPGATYEQYF. DNA for the CDR3: TGTGCCATCAGTCCCGGGGCCACCTACGAGCAGTACTTC.

This clonotype was recorded many times. The V and J genes are TRBV29-1 and TRBJ2-7; D possibly corresponds to TRBD1 (6 bases). This CDR3 is built from 14 residues. Germline V lookup: CDR1 SQVTM, CDR2 ANQGSEA. V lost 6 bases to trimming and J lost 5 bases, with 20 bases between them. The CDR3 is CSVDGVGRGDEQYF. Written as DNA, the CDR3 is TGCAGCGTCGACGGGGTAGGCAGGGGTGACGAGCAGTACTTC.

This clonotype was seen a handful of times. The chain couples TRBV20-1 to TRBJ1-2; the D gene is possibly TRBD1 (5 bases). CDR1 DFQATT and CDR2 SNEGSKA come from the germline V gene (reference sequence). The germline V and J ends were trimmed by 2 bases and 6 bases, with 16 bases remaining between them. The CDR3 has 14 amino acids. The CDR3 DNA sequence: TGCAGTGCTAGATCCCCCCGGGACCTCGATGGCTACACCTTC. Translated: CSARSPRDLDGYTF.

This sequence joins TRBV20-1 and TRBJ2-5, with a possible D match to TRBD2 (5 bases). CDR3 length: 15 amino acids. Germline V gene sequence: CDR1 DFQATT, CDR2 SNEGSKA (reference sequence). Here the CDR3 reads CSTPAAGTPRRAQYF. Written as DNA, the CDR3 is TGCAGCACTCCGGCTGCCGGAACCCCCCGGCGGGCCCAGTACTTC.

This clonotype was seen a few times. J is TRBJ1-4 and V is TRBV4-2, with D hard to call. V was cut by 4 bases and J by 0 bases, with 9 bases left in between. The CDR3 is 15 residues long. Per the germline V gene, CDR1 is LGHNA and CDR2 is YNFKEQ. DNA of the CDR3: TGTGCCAGCAGCCCCGGAACTGCAACTAATGAAAAACTGTTTTTT. Its protein product is CASSPGTATNEKLFF.

This clonotype occurred many times. V gene TRBV20-1 combines with J gene TRBJ1-4; 7 bases match TRBD1. The CDR3 is made up of 14 amino acids. V lost 6 bases, J lost 3 bases, and 7 bases stayed unmatched. Germline-derived CDR1 and CDR2 are DFQATT and SNEGSKA (reference sequence). CDR3 sequence reads: CSASKQGANEKLFF. The CDR3 coding sequence is TGCAGTGCGTCGAAGCAGGGGGCTAATGAAAAACTGTTTTTT.